The 28 T cell receptor beta chains below were found in one sample sequenced in a study of control samples from healthy donors and cancer patients. Repertoires were generated with immunoSEQ multiplex PCR, while TCRdb's copy carries only in-frame clones and drops some. The profile shows 150,000 to 200,000 clones, 70% to 90% of them singletons. Sequencing input: blood. The receptors were gathered from a young man in good health.

This sequence joins TRBV3-1 (or the pseudogene TRBV3-2) and TRBJ2-2; D unclear. V dropped 4 bases and J dropped 6 bases, with 12 bases sitting between them. The CDR3 has 14 amino acids. The V gene's germline CDR1 is LGHDT and CDR2 YNNKEL (reference sequence). The CDR3 DNA sequence: TGTGCCAGCAGCCCTATCTCGATTGCCGGGGAGCTGTTTTTT. Residues: CASSPISIAGELFF.

V is TRBV30 and J is TRBJ1-3; perhaps TRBD1 as D (5 bases). The CDR3 extends over 16 amino acids. CDR1 GTSNPN and CDR2 SVGIG come from the germline V gene (reference sequence). The V end lost 1 base, the J end lost 0 bases, and 13 bases lay between the germline ends. CDR3 loop: CAWSGGTETSGNTIYF. The CDR3, as DNA: TGTGCCTGGAGTGGGGGGACGGAAACCTCTGGAAACACCATATATTTT.

With regard to this clone: Other DNA sequences from this sample encode an identical CDR3 as well. The V gene is TRBV7-2, the J gene TRBJ2-5; D is perhaps TRBD2 (7 bases). The CDR3 has 14 residues. CDR1 SGHTA and CDR2 FQGNSA come from the germline V gene. V was clipped by 1 base and J by 4 bases, with 10 bases between them. This CDR3 reads CASSLVGGRETQYF. The CDR3 nucleotides are TGTGCCAGCAGCTTAGTGGGGGGGCGAGAGACCCAGTACTTC.

V usage is TRBV5-6 and J usage is TRBJ2-2, with D possibly TRBD1 on 6 matching bases. The CDR3 is 15 amino acids. The V gene's germline CDR1 is SGHDT and CDR2 YYEEEE. Trimming cost V 3 bases and J 4 bases, with 13 bases left between them. CDR3 loop: CASSWGHPPTGELFF. CDR3 sequence (DNA): TGTGCCAGCAGCTGGGGACACCCCCCCACCGGGGAGCTGTTTTTT.

The V gene is TRBV28, the J gene TRBJ1-6; TRBD1 might be the D (5 bases). The length of the CDR3 is 14 residues. The germline CDR1 and CDR2 sequences are MDHEN and SYDVKM. V lost 2 bases and J 7 bases, leaving 9 bases between the germline ends. In DNA form, the CDR3 reads TGTGCCAGCAGTTTAGCAGGGATCAATTCACCCCTCCACTTT. This gives the protein CASSLAGINSPLHF.

This chain joins TRBV5-4 and TRBJ2-2; the D is unclear. The V end was cut by 4 bases, the J end by 4 bases, with 8 bases between. CDR3 length: 13 amino acids. Per the germline V gene, CDR1 is SGHNT and CDR2 is YYREEE (reference sequence). The CDR3 loop reads CASSTASTGELFF. CDR3 DNA: TGTGCCAGCAGCACGGCGAGCACCGGGGAGCTGTTTTTT.

This clone appeared a single time. The chain is built from TRBV5-6 and TRBJ2-5, with 9 bases matching TRBD1. The trim removed 5 bases at V and 4 bases at J, leaving 9 bases unmatched. Germline CDR1 and CDR2: SGHDT and YYEEEE. The CDR3 consists of 15 residues. CDR3 nucleotide sequence: TGTGCCAGCAGTTCCGAAACAGGGGGCGGAGAGACCCAGTACTTC. Encoded protein: CASSSETGGGETQYF.

The V call is TRBV6-6, the J call TRBJ1-6, with D unresolved. Per the germline V gene, CDR1 is MNHNY and CDR2 is SVGAGI (reference sequence). The CDR3 loop spans 15 amino acids. V lost 0 bases, J lost 2 bases, and 5 bases lay in between. The CDR3 protein is CASSYSPAYNSPLHF. CDR3 DNA: TGTGCCAGCAGTTACTCGCCAGCCTATAATTCACCCCTCCACTTT.

This CDR3 reads CASSLTRTGGSNQPQHF. CDR3 coding DNA: TGTGCCAGCAGCTTGACTCGGACAGGGGGTAGCAATCAGCCCCAGCATTTT. This chain connects TRBV5-5 to TRBJ1-5; 10 bases align to TRBD1. This CDR3 has 17 amino acids. Germline V lookup: CDR1 SGHKS, CDR2 YYEKEE (reference sequence). J gave up 0 bases and V 1 base, and 4 bases lay outside the gene matches.

The chain couples TRBV5-6 to TRBJ2-3, with 8 bases lining up with TRBD2. The CDR3 covers 17 residues. Germline CDR1 and CDR2: SGHDT and YYEEEE. After removal of 5 bases from V and 0 bases from J, the junction contained 11 bases not matched to a gene. The CDR3 bases are TGTGCCAGCAGTCGGACCCTAACGGGGGGGAGCACAGATACGCAGTATTTT. The encoded protein is CASSRTLTGGSTDTQYF.

The J gene is TRBJ1-5, the V gene TRBV19; 8 bases fit TRBD1. The V segment lost 4 bases and the J segment 6 bases; nucleotides outside the gene matches: 5. Germline V gene data show CDR1 as LNHDA and CDR2 as SQIVND (reference sequence). This CDR3 has 14 amino acids. CDR3 coding DNA: TGTGCCAGTAGTACGACAGGGGAAGGTCAGCCCCAGCATTTT. This codes for CASSTTGEGQPQHF.

In its sample, this clone was seen a few times. The chain employs TRBV28 and TRBJ2-2; D not resolved. V was pared by 5 bases and J by 4 bases, with 17 bases between. This CDR3 comprises 16 residues. Germline assignment: CDR1 MDHEN and CDR2 SYDVKM. CDR3 nucleotides: TGTGCCAGCAGTGACCTATCTAGGATACGCACCGGGGAGCTGTTTTTT. This gives the protein CASSDLSRIRTGELFF. Using reference TRBV28 and TRBJ2-2 for the parts outside the CDR3, the full variable domain is DVKVTQSSRYLVKRTGEKVFLECVQDMDHENMFWYRQDPGLGLRLIYFSYDVKMKEKGDIPEGYSVSREKKERFSLILESASTNQTSMYLCASSDLSRIRTGELFFGEGSRLTVL.

The V and J genes are TRBV12-3 or TRBV12-4 and TRBJ1-2, with D unresolved. The CDR3 spans 13 residues. The V end lost 7 bases, the J end lost 4 bases, and 13 bases lay between the germline ends. CDR3 DNA sequence: TGTGCCAGCAAACCTGTAGCAGGCTATGGCTACACCTTC. Translation: CASKPVAGYGYTF.

This sequence joins TRBV29-1 and TRBJ1-1, with 7 bases aligning to TRBD1. The germline V gene has CDR1 SQVTM and CDR2 ANQGSEA. CDR3 size: 17 residues. V lost 5 bases to trimming and J lost 0 bases; unmatched junction nucleotides: 15. CDR3 region: CSVKNGQVAFMNTEAFF. The CDR3 DNA follows: TGCAGCGTTAAAAATGGACAGGTCGCCTTTATGAACACTGAAGCTTTCTTT.

The CDR3 bases are TGTGCCAGCAGCTTACGAGGCAGGGTTGCGGCAGATACGCAGTATTTT. Its translation is CASSLRGRVAADTQYF. This chain joins TRBV7-6 and TRBJ2-3, with a possible D match to TRBD1 (5 bases). Trimming removed 2 bases from V and 4 bases from J, with 16 bases in between. The germline CDR1 and CDR2 sequences are SGHVS and FNYEAQ. The CDR3 covers 16 residues.

The chain combines TRBV4-1 with TRBJ2-3, with a possible D match to TRBD2 (5 bases). Germline CDR1 and CDR2: MGHRA and YSYEKL. This CDR3 comprises 12 residues. Trimming took 8 bases from V and 4 from J, leaving 10 bases between them. CDR3 protein: CASGGVADTQYF. The DNA of the CDR3 is TGCGCCAGCGGAGGAGTGGCAGATACGCAGTATTTT.

The V gene is TRBV3-1 (or the pseudogene TRBV3-2), the J gene TRBJ2-7, with 15 nucleotides matching TRBD2. Looked up from germline, CDR1 is LGHDT and CDR2 is YNNKEL (reference sequence). The CDR3 covers 15 residues. V lost 4 bases and J lost 3; bases outside the gene matches: 1. CDR3 sequence: CASSRGLAGGYEQYF. The CDR3 DNA reads as TGTGCCAGCAGCCGGGGACTAGCGGGGGGCTACGAGCAGTACTTC.

This chain joins TRBV5-1 and TRBJ1-6; D gene uncertain. The CDR3 totals 16 residues. The V end lost 4 bases, the J end lost 1 base, and 12 bases lay between the germline ends. The germline V gene encodes CDR1 SGHRS and CDR2 YFSETQ. The CDR3 loop is CASSGYPRSYNSPLHF. DNA of the CDR3: TGCGCCAGCAGCGGGTACCCACGATCCTATAATTCACCCCTCCACTTT.

The chain couples TRBV7-2 to TRBJ2-5; TRBD1 agrees at 7 bases. This CDR3 has 15 residues. The germline gives CDR1 SGHTA, CDR2 FQGNSA. After removal of 5 bases from V and 2 bases from J, the junction contained 8 bases not matched to a gene. CDR3 loop: CASSPVRDRQETQYF. The CDR3 DNA sequence: TGTGCCAGCAGCCCAGTCCGGGACAGACAAGAGACCCAGTACTTC.

This sequence joins TRBV5-1 and TRBJ2-2; TRBD1 might be the D (5 bases). The CDR3 is made up of 14 amino acids. The germline V gene encodes CDR1 SGHRS and CDR2 YFSETQ. Between the trimmed V and J ends, which lost 0 bases and 4 bases, there was a span of 7 bases. CDR3 in amino acids: CASSLGGVTGELFF. The CDR3 DNA follows: TGCGCCAGCAGCTTGGGGGGCGTCACCGGGGAGCTGTTTTTT.

This rearrangement joins TRBV3-1 (or the pseudogene TRBV3-2) to TRBJ2-4, with D unresolved. This CDR3 has 15 residues. The germline gives CDR1 LGHDT, CDR2 YNNKEL (reference sequence). V was cut by 3 bases and J by 0 bases, with 9 bases left in between. CDR3 region: CASSQAQVAKNIQYF. The DNA of the CDR3 is TGTGCCAGCAGCCAGGCGCAGGTAGCCAAAAACATTCAGTACTTC.

V gene TRBV28 combines with J gene TRBJ2-5; TRBD2 matches 8 bases. CDR1 is MDHEN, CDR2 SYDVKM, per germline. The V and J ends lost 8 bases and 2 bases, in that order; junction bases with no gene match: 10. The CDR3 runs 15 residues. CDR3 protein: CASRAGTRKQETQYF. The CDR3 nucleotides read TGTGCCAGCCGCGCCGGGACTAGAAAACAAGAGACCCAGTACTTC.

The chain has TRBV7-8 and TRBJ1-4, with D tentatively TRBD1 (5 bases). Trimming removed 2 bases at V and 4 bases at J, with 17 bases between. Germline lookup yields CDR1 SGHVS and CDR2 FQNEAQ. The CDR3 has 17 amino acids. In DNA form, the CDR3 reads TGTGCCAGCAGCTTAAGGTCGGGGGTCGGGGGTAATGAAAAACTGTTTTTT. It is translated as CASSLRSGVGGNEKLFF.

This clone occurred a few times. V gene TRBV27 combines with J gene TRBJ1-2, with D possibly being TRBD1 (5 bases). Germline CDR1 and CDR2: MNHEY and SMNVEV (reference sequence). V was pared by 6 bases and J by 4 bases, with 18 bases between. CDR3 size: 15 residues. The CDR3 DNA reads as TGTGCCAGCAGCCCAGACCAGGGCGAATCCTATGGCTACACCTTC. The encoded protein is CASSPDQGESYGYTF.

The chain links TRBV6-5 to TRBJ1-3; TRBD1 is a possible D gene (5 bases). The CDR3 extends over 13 amino acids. Germline V CDR1 and CDR2: MNHEY, SVGAGI. Trimming shortened V by 6 bases and J by 7 bases, and 13 bases separated the two germline ends. This CDR3 reads CASSRDLGNTIYF. DNA of the CDR3: TGTGCCAGCAGCCGGGACCTCGGGAACACCATATATTTT.

V and J are TRBV5-6 and TRBJ2-2, with D uncertain. V lost 5 bases and J 2 bases, leaving 10 bases between the germline ends. The CDR3 spans 14 residues. CDR1 and CDR2 from the germline V gene are SGHDT and YYEEEE. The CDR3 protein is CASSGTVNTGELFF. The CDR3, as DNA: TGTGCCAGCAGTGGTACAGTCAACACCGGGGAGCTGTTTTTT.

This clone is a singleton in its sample. V and J are TRBV5-6 and TRBJ1-2; D perhaps matches TRBD1 (5 bases). The ends were cut back, 1 base at V and 4 bases at J, with 8 bases in the middle. Germline-derived CDR1 and CDR2 are SGHDT and YYEEEE. The CDR3 length is 13 residues. In DNA form, the CDR3 reads TGTGCCAGCAGCTTGAGTGGGGGCTATGGCTACACCTTC. It is translated as CASSLSGGYGYTF.

In regard to this clone: This sample includes further DNA sequences coding for the same CDR3. The J gene is TRBJ2-7, the V gene TRBV6-5; TRBD1 aligns across 9 bases. The ends lost 8 bases at V and 2 bases at J; junction bases unmatched: 4. The CDR3 runs to 13 residues. From germline, CDR1 is MNHEY and CDR2 SVGAGI. In DNA form, the CDR3 reads TGTGCCAGCTCCCGGGACAGGGCCTACGAGCAGTACTTC. Protein product: CASSRDRAYEQYF.